The 28 T cell receptor beta chains presented below share a single source sample, sequenced in a study of CD8+CD57+ T cells in acquired aplastic anemia. Investigators profiled TCR beta VDJ and CDR3 from genomic DNA template. In TCRdb, the reads were re-called with MiXCR into one record per CDR3 protein. The sample shows around 290,000 distinct CDR3 sequences, approximately 58% of them seen only once. Sequencing involved patients with CD8+CD57+ cell expansion previously shown by flow cytometry. The sequencing input was sorted CD4+, CD8+, or CD8+CD57+ T cells (not recorded which) from PBMCs. These TCRs come from a human donor with aplastic anemia.

Many counts were recorded for this clonotype. V and J are TRBV24-1 and TRBJ2-1; D is ambiguous. This CDR3 has 15 residues. Germline CDR1 reads KGHDR; CDR2 reads SFDVKD. The ends were cut back, 0 bases at V and 10 bases at J, with 15 bases in the middle. DNA for the CDR3: TGTGCCACCAGTGATTTGATAGCTGGGGTTTCCGAGCAGTTCTTC. This gives the protein CATSDLIAGVSEQFF.

This clonotype was seen only a few times. The chain couples TRBV19 to TRBJ2-3; D gene ambiguous. V lost 3 bases to trimming and J lost 2 bases, with 6 bases between them. Germline V CDR1 and CDR2: LNHDA, SQIVND (reference sequence). The length of the CDR3 is 13 residues. The CDR3 spells CASSMVHTDTQYF. The CDR3 DNA sequence: TGTGCCAGTAGTATGGTCCACACAGATACGCAGTATTTT.

This clonotype was picked up many times. The chain has TRBV15 and TRBJ1-3; weak D call: TRBD1 (6 bases). Germline values: CDR1 LNHNV, CDR2 YYDKDF (reference sequence). Trimming stripped 5 bases from V and 0 bases from J, with 23 bases between. CDR3 length: 19 amino acids. The CDR3 DNA reads TGTGCCACCAGCTCACCTCCGGGGGCAACCGAGACCTCTGGAAACACCATATATTTT. Translated, it gives CATSSPPGATETSGNTIYF.

This rearrangement joins TRBV20-1 to TRBJ2-2; D is perhaps TRBD2 (6 bases). V lost 5 bases and J 3 bases, leaving 19 bases between the germline ends. This CDR3 is built from 16 residues. From germline, CDR1 is DFQATT and CDR2 SNEGSKA (reference sequence). The CDR3 DNA sequence: TGCAGTGCTCCACGGGCGGGGATACGGGACACCGGGGAGCTGTTTTTT. It codes for CSAPRAGIRDTGELFF.

This clonotype was detected only a few times. The gene calls are TRBV19 and TRBJ2-5; TRBD1 agrees at 7 bases. The CDR3 loop spans 13 amino acids. Trimming removed 7 bases from V and 5 bases from J; junction bases left unmatched: 7. CDR1 LNHDA and CDR2 SQIVND come from the germline V gene (reference sequence). The CDR3 region has the DNA TGTGCCAGTACGACAGGGTTGAGGGAGACCCAGTACTTC. Amino acid sequence: CASTTGLRETQYF. The variable domain in full, with the rest retrieved from reference TRBV19 and TRBJ2-5, is DGGITQSPKYLFRKEGQNVTLSCEQNLNHDAMYWYRQDPGQGLRLIYYSQIVNDFQKGDIAEGYSVSREKKESFPLTVTSAQKNPTAFYLCASTTGLRETQYFGPGTRLLVL.

This clonotype was counted at least ten times. This clone may be a read error of a much larger clone one base away. The genes are TRBV3-1 and TRBJ1-1; unclear D gene. There are 13 residues in the CDR3. V lost 1 base to trimming and J lost 0 bases, with 3 bases between them. The V gene's germline CDR1 is LGHDT and CDR2 YNNKEL (reference sequence). DNA for the CDR3: TGTGCCAGCAGCCAAGTCCTGAACACTGAAGCTTTCTTT. Its protein product is CASSQVLNTEAFF.

The chain combines TRBV20-1 with TRBJ2-7, with TRBD1 identical over 9 bases. With V trimmed by 4 bases and J by 2 bases, 9 bases remained unmatched. This CDR3 is 15 amino acids long. Germline CDR1 and CDR2: DFQATT and SNEGSKA (reference sequence). CDR3 sequence: CSAITDRGRTYEQYF. For the CDR3, the DNA is TGCAGTGCTATCACTGACAGGGGGAGAACCTACGAGCAGTACTTC.

The rearrangement links TRBV7-2 to TRBJ2-3; 9 bases are shared with TRBD2. The CDR3 sequence is 17 residues long. The V gene end was trimmed by 5 bases and the J gene end by 1 base; junction bases not matched to a gene: 10. Looked up from germline, CDR1 is SGHTA and CDR2 is FQGNSA. CDR3 nucleotide sequence: TGTGCCAGCAGCCCTCCTGGAGCGGGAGGTGGCACAGATACGCAGTATTTT. It is translated as CASSPPGAGGGTDTQYF.

The chain carries TRBV7-3 and TRBJ1-2; 7 bases match TRBD1. CDR3 length: 13 amino acids. CDR1 and CDR2 from the germline V gene are SGHTA and FQGTGA. Trimming took 5 bases from V and 9 from J; bases not matched to a gene: 9. This CDR3 is CASSPGQSSSYTF. CDR3 nucleotides: TGTGCCAGCAGCCCGGGACAGTCGTCTAGCTACACCTTC.

This clonotype has ten or more counts. The CDR3 loop reads CASSPGLISYEQYF. As DNA, the CDR3 is TGTGCCAGTAGTCCGGGACTGATCTCCTACGAGCAGTACTTC. The chain uses TRBV19 and TRBJ2-7, with D possibly matching TRBD2 (6 bases). Trimming pared 5 bases from V and 0 bases from J, leaving 11 bases between. In germline, CDR1 is LNHDA, CDR2 SQIVND (reference sequence). The CDR3 spans 14 residues.

The rearrangement uses TRBV25-1 and TRBJ2-7; tentative D call: TRBD1 (6 bases). The V gene's germline CDR1 is MGHDK and CDR2 SYGVNS. This CDR3 has 14 amino acids. Trimming took 1 base from V and 3 from J, leaving 10 bases between them. CDR3 in amino acids: CASSELRDNYEQYF. In DNA form, the CDR3 reads TGTGCCAGCAGTGAATTAAGGGACAACTACGAGCAGTACTTC.

This chain links TRBV25-1 with TRBJ2-6; D possibly corresponds to TRBD2 (5 bases). The CDR3 contains 18 residues. V was shortened by 3 bases and J by 0 bases, with 15 bases between the two germline ends. Germline V lookup: CDR1 MGHDK, CDR2 SYGVNS. CDR3 protein: CASSDRGSSFSGANVLTF. Here the CDR3 DNA reads TGTGCCAGCAGTGACCGAGGGTCCAGCTTCTCTGGGGCCAACGTCCTGACTTTC.

The gene calls are TRBV7-9 and TRBJ2-7, with 12 positions matching TRBD2. The junction had 4 bases not matched to a gene; V was cut back by 1 base and J by 3 bases. The CDR3 is 16 residues long. Germline CDR1 is SEHNR and CDR2 is FQNEAQ (reference sequence). DNA for the CDR3: TGTGCCAGCAGCTTAGGACTAGCGGGGGAGTACTACGAGCAGTACTTC. This encodes CASSLGLAGEYYEQYF.

This clonotype has a count of ten or more. The rearrangement uses TRBV2 and TRBJ1-2; 7 bases fit TRBD1. V lost 10 bases to trimming and J lost 0 bases; unmatched junction nucleotides: 14. CDR1 is SNHLY and CDR2 is FYNNEI in the germline V gene. This CDR3 contains 16 residues. CDR3 region: CATPRRQGRTNYGYTF. CDR3 in DNA: TGTGCCACACCTCGCCGACAGGGCCGTACTAACTATGGCTACACCTTC.

A word on this clonotype: The junction and the germline gene differ at one end; a read error may be behind it. V gene TRBV5-1 combines with J gene TRBJ2-7; 8 bases map to TRBD2. From germline, CDR1 is SGHRS and CDR2 YFSETQ. This CDR3 spans 15 amino acids. CDR3 nucleotides: TGCGCCAGCAGCTTGGCGGGAGGGCCCTCGTACGAGCAGCACTTC. This sequence encodes CASSLAGGPSYEQHF.

The chain carries TRBV7-9 and TRBJ2-7; the D call may be TRBD1 or TRBD2 (5 bases each). The V end lost 3 bases, the J end lost 2 bases, and 17 bases lay between the germline ends. The CDR3 has 16 residues. The V gene's germline CDR1 is SEHNR and CDR2 FQNEAQ (reference sequence). The chain's CDR3 is CASSFYQMGVAYEQYF. The CDR3 region has the DNA TGTGCCAGCAGCTTTTACCAAATGGGGGTAGCCTACGAGCAGTACTTC.

The chain combines TRBV3-1 with TRBJ2-7; the D gene is possibly TRBD2 (6 bases). The CDR3 sequence is 14 residues long. Trimming left V 6 bases short and J 3 bases short, with 15 bases between. CDR1 LGHDT and CDR2 YNNKEL come from the germline V gene (reference sequence). This chain's CDR3 is CASSSGVQFYEQYF. The CDR3 DNA is TGTGCCAGCAGTTCGGGAGTCCAATTCTACGAGCAGTACTTC.

The V call is TRBV24-1, the J call TRBJ2-3, with a possible D match to TRBD2 (6 bases). V lost 8 bases and J 4 bases, leaving 18 bases between the germline ends. Germline assignment: CDR1 KGHDR and CDR2 SFDVKD. CDR3 length equals 15 residues. CDR3 in DNA: TGTGCCACCAAAGACGGGAGTTCGAGTCCAGATACGCAGTATTTT. Translation gives CATKDGSSSPDTQYF.

The chain recombines TRBV7-3 with TRBJ1-6; 10 nucleotides agree with TRBD1. This CDR3 is built from 22 residues. Trimming removed 0 bases from V and 0 bases from J; junction bases left unmatched: 14. CDR1 is SGHTA, CDR2 FQGTGA, per germline. CDR3 region: CASSLTWAAPGQGSSYNSPLHF. The CDR3, as DNA: TGTGCCAGCAGCTTAACGTGGGCTGCACCGGGACAGGGGAGCTCCTATAATTCACCCCTCCACTTT.

This chain uses TRBV20-1 with TRBJ1-1; 8 positions match TRBD1. There are 13 residues in the CDR3. V lost 5 bases and J lost 3; bases outside the gene matches: 5. The V gene's germline CDR1 is DFQATT and CDR2 SNEGSKA (reference sequence). The CDR3 DNA follows: TGCAGTGCTTCCGGGACAGGATACACTGAAGCTTTCTTT. This gives the protein CSASGTGYTEAFF.

The J gene is TRBJ2-2, the V gene TRBV5-5; D ambiguous. This CDR3 has 11 residues. Germline CDR1 and CDR2: SGHKS and YYEKEE (reference sequence). Trimming pared 4 bases from V and 7 bases from J, leaving 5 bases between. CDR3 protein: CASSIIGELFF. The CDR3 DNA reads TGTGCCAGCAGCATTATCGGGGAGCTGTTTTTT.

CDR3 loop: CSVEADEAFF. The DNA for the CDR3 is TGCAGCGTTGAGGCTGATGAAGCTTTCTTT. The V gene is TRBV29-1, the J gene TRBJ1-1, with D hard to call. Trimming shortened V by 3 bases and J by 7 bases, and 6 bases separated the two germline ends. This CDR3 has 10 amino acids. The germline V gene has CDR1 SQVTM and CDR2 ANQGSEA. The full variable domain, in which reference TRBV29-1 and TRBJ1-1 provide the parts outside the CDR3, is SAVISQKPSRDICQRGTSLTIQCQVDSQVTMMFWYRQQPGQSLTLIATANQGSEATYESGFVIDKFPISRPNLTFSTLTVSNMSPEDSSIYLCSVEADEAFFGQGTRLTVV.

This chain connects TRBV20-1 to TRBJ1-1; D is unclear. V was trimmed by 0 bases and J by 0 bases, leaving 8 bases between them. From germline, CDR1 is DFQATT and CDR2 SNEGSKA (reference sequence). CDR3 length equals 14 residues. The CDR3 here is CSARDIGMNTEAFF. Written as DNA, the CDR3 is TGCAGTGCTAGAGATATAGGGATGAACACTGAAGCTTTCTTT.

The gene calls are TRBV24-1 and TRBJ2-6, with 8 nucleotides matching TRBD1. This CDR3 is built from 17 residues. Germline values: CDR1 KGHDR, CDR2 SFDVKD. V lost 12 bases to trimming and J lost 2 bases; unmatched junction nucleotides: 14. This chain's CDR3 is CAVAPGRGRTGANVLTF. For the CDR3, the DNA is TGTGCCGTCGCCCCGGGCAGGGGGCGCACTGGGGCCAACGTCCTGACTTTC.

This clonotype was counted many times. The chain links TRBV7-2 to TRBJ2-3; a weak D match, TRBD2 (7 bases). The CDR3 extends over 14 amino acids. CDR1 and CDR2 (germline): SGHTA, FQGNSA. Between the trimmed V and J ends, which lost 5 bases and 4 bases, there was a span of 13 bases. The CDR3: CASSPTGGADTQYF. CDR3 nucleotides: TGTGCCAGCAGCCCAACGGGGGGCGCAGATACGCAGTATTTT.

This clonotype was seen at least ten times. The V and J genes are TRBV20-1 and TRBJ2-1; 16 nucleotides match TRBD2. The CDR3 length is 16 residues. V gave up 4 bases and J gave up 8 bases; unmatched junction bases: 8. Looked up from germline, CDR1 is DFQATT and CDR2 is SNEGSKA (reference sequence). The DNA for the CDR3 is TGCAGTGCTACCGGGACTAGCGGGAGGGCCCTGCATGAGCAGTTCTTC. Translating it yields CSATGTSGRALHEQFF.

In this sample, this clonotype turned up a few times. J is TRBJ2-1 and V is TRBV18; TRBD1 aligns across 9 bases. Germline trimming cut 3 bases from V and 7 bases from J; bases unmatched to any gene: 10. The CDR3 is 16 residues long. Germline values: CDR1 KGHSH, CDR2 LQKENI. CDR3 loop: CASSPQNAQGANEQFF. In DNA form, the CDR3 reads TGTGCCAGCTCACCCCAGAACGCACAGGGGGCGAATGAGCAGTTCTTC.

Ten or more counts support this clonotype. This chain links TRBV10-1 with TRBJ1-1, with 8 bases that match TRBD1. The V gene end was trimmed by 3 bases and the J gene end by 11 bases; junction bases not matched to a gene: 5. The CDR3 has 12 residues. The germline CDR1 and CDR2 sequences are WNHNN and SYGVQD (reference sequence). Here the CDR3 DNA reads TGCGCCAGCAGTGATTCAGGGGGCCTGGCTTTCTTT. This encodes CASSDSGGLAFF.